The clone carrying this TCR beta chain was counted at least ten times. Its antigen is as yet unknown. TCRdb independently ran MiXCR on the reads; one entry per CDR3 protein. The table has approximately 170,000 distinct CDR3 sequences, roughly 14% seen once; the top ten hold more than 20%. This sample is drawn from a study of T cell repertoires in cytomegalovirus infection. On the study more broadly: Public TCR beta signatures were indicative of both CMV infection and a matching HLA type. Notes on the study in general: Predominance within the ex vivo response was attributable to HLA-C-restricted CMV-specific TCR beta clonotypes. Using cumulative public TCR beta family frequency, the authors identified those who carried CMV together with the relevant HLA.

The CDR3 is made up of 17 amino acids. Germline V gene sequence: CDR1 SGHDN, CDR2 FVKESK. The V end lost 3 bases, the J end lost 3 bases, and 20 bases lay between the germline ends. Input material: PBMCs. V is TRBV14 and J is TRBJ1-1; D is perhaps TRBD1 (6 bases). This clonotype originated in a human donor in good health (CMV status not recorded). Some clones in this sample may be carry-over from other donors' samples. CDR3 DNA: TGTGCCAGCAGCCAGGGAATTTACAGGGCGCAAGACACTGAAGCTTTCTTT. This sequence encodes CASSQGIYRAQDTEAFF.